The clone carrying this T cell receptor (beta chain) was seen a single time. Here immunoSEQ multiplex PCR was the method, and the copy in TCRdb shows in-frame clones only, minus some. The sample shows around 480,000 clones, about 87% of them seen only once. These data belong to a study of blood T cell repertoires in COVID-19. V lost 5 bases and J lost 6, with 7 bases in between. Germline-derived CDR1 and CDR2 are LGHDT and YNNKEL (reference sequence). CDR3 length: 12 amino acids. The chain employs TRBV3-1 (or the pseudogene TRBV3-2) and TRBJ2-2; D is unclear. Sequenced material: peripheral blood. This receptor was taken from a woman aged 50 to 60 with COVID-19, enrolled during active disease. The CDR3 DNA reads TGTGCCAGCAGCGCGTGGTCCGGGGAGCTGTTTTTT. It translates to CASSAWSGELFF.